This TCR beta chain comes out of a study of blood T cell repertoires in COVID-19. Two negative PCRs, clearance, or symptom resolution characterized the recovered Cohort 3 donors. CDR3 length: 14 amino acids. The V gene's germline CDR1 is MNHEY and CDR2 SVGAGI. J gave up 4 bases and V 6 bases, and 4 bases lay outside the gene matches. Here immunoSEQ multiplex PCR was the method, and the copy in TCRdb shows in-frame clones only, minus some. Among roughly 180,000 clones listed, roughly 83% were seen once. This TCR derives from a woman aged 50 to 60 who had recovered from COVID-19. Source material: PBMCs or T cells enriched from blood (not recorded which). The chain uses TRBV6-5 and TRBJ2-2; 8 bases line up with TRBD1. CDR3 residues: CASRRTGGTGELFF. CDR3 sequence (DNA): TGTGCCAGCAGGAGAACAGGGGGCACCGGGGAGCTGTTTTTT.